The next 18 T cell receptor beta chains were all read from a single sample in a study of blood T cell repertoires in COVID-19. This table comes from immunoSEQ multiplex PCR, and its TCRdb copy is limited to in-frame clones, with some not included. The sample has roughly 43,000 clones, nearly 90% seen once. The sequenced sample consisted of peripheral blood. The source is a man between 50 and 59 years old with active COVID-19.

DNA of the CDR3: TGTGCCAGCAGCTTAAGTAGTTTATCTGGTTTTGAGTTCTTC. Encoded protein: CASSLSSLSGFEFF. This chain links TRBV7-9 with TRBJ2-1; D gene ambiguous. Trimming pared 2 bases from V and 14 bases from J, leaving 19 bases between. Germline lookup yields CDR1 SEHNR and CDR2 FQNEAQ (reference sequence). This CDR3 comprises 14 residues.

The V and J genes are TRBV5-1 and TRBJ2-7; a weak D match, TRBD1 (6 bases). CDR1 is SGHRS, CDR2 YFSETQ, per germline. Trimming took 4 bases from V and 5 from J, leaving 19 bases between them. The CDR3 spans 15 residues. DNA of the CDR3: TGCGCCAGCAGCGCGGGCCCCATATCAGGGGACGAGCAGTACTTC. Translated, it gives CASSAGPISGDEQYF.

This clone was observed a single time. The V call is TRBV4-2, the J call TRBJ2-3; 10 bases are a match to TRBD2. This CDR3 has 16 residues. In germline, CDR1 is LGHNA, CDR2 YNFKEQ. The V gene end was trimmed by 2 bases and the J gene end by 5 bases; junction bases not matched to a gene: 7. This CDR3 reads CASSQRTSGVKDTQYF. Written as DNA, the CDR3 is TGTGCCAGCAGCCAAAGGACTAGCGGTGTGAAAGATACGCAGTATTTT.

The chain is built from TRBV27 and TRBJ1-2, with 7 bases fitting TRBD1. The germline gives CDR1 MNHEY, CDR2 SMNVEV (reference sequence). The CDR3 contains 15 residues. The V gene end was trimmed by 3 bases and the J gene end by 4 bases; junction bases not matched to a gene: 8. In DNA form, the CDR3 reads TGTGCCAGCAGTTTGTCCGGGACAGTGATCTATGGCTACACCTTC. This sequence encodes CASSLSGTVIYGYTF.

V and J are TRBV4-1 and TRBJ1-3; TRBD1 is a possible D gene (5 bases). The V gene lost 4 bases and the J gene lost 2 bases, with 12 bases spanning the gap. CDR1 is MGHRA and CDR2 is YSYEKL in the germline V gene. CDR3 length equals 15 residues. As DNA, the CDR3 is TGCGCCAGCAGCCTCGAGGGGAGGGCTGGAAACACCATATATTTT. Its protein product is CASSLEGRAGNTIYF.

The chain carries TRBV5-6 and TRBJ2-7; no clear D gene. The CDR3 has 13 residues. Germline CDR1 reads SGHDT; CDR2 reads YYEEEE. The V gene lost 4 bases and the J gene lost 0 bases, with 8 bases spanning the gap. CDR3 sequence: CASSDKSSYEQYF. The CDR3 DNA reads as TGTGCCAGCAGCGATAAGAGCTCCTACGAGCAGTACTTC.

V and J are TRBV6-5 and TRBJ1-4; TRBD1 matches at 7 bases. The CDR3 covers 15 residues. CDR1 and CDR2 from the germline V gene are MNHEY and SVGAGI. V trimming: 0 bases; J trimming: 4 bases; junction bases outside the gene matches: 2. The CDR3 reads CASSYSGQVNEKLFF. The CDR3 nucleotides read TGTGCCAGCAGTTACTCAGGACAGGTTAATGAAAAACTGTTTTTT.

This chain uses TRBV4-2 with TRBJ1-4; D is possibly TRBD1 (5 bases). The germline V gene encodes CDR1 LGHNA and CDR2 YNFKEQ. This CDR3 has 17 residues. Trimming took off 0 bases at V and 8 bases at J, with 19 bases between the two ends. DNA for the CDR3: TGTGCCAGCAGCCAAGAGAGAGGCGGGGGATTCGGGGAAAAACTGTTTTTT. This translates into CASSQERGGGFGEKLFF.

The chain recombines TRBV2 with TRBJ1-2, with D tentatively TRBD1 (5 bases). Germline V gene lookup returns CDR1 SNHLY and CDR2 FYNNEI. The V end lost 6 bases, the J end lost 0 bases, and 14 bases lay between the germline ends. The CDR3 covers 15 residues. The CDR3 DNA follows: TGTGCCAGCAGAACCCCAGGGCCTTCTAACTATGGCTACACCTTC. Its translation: CASRTPGPSNYGYTF.

This chain joins TRBV28 and TRBJ1-3; D might be TRBD1 (6 bases). The CDR3 totals 16 residues. Trimming removed 2 bases from V and 0 bases from J, with 11 bases in between. Germline CDR1 MDHEN, CDR2 SYDVKM. The CDR3 is CASSLGGLSSGNTIYF. The CDR3, as DNA: TGTGCCAGCAGTTTAGGGGGCTTAAGCTCTGGAAACACCATATATTTT.

DNA for the CDR3: TGTGCCAGCAGTTACGGAGGGTCCACTGAAGCTTTCTTT. Protein sequence: CASSYGGSTEAFF. The chain is built from TRBV6-2 or TRBV6-3 and TRBJ1-1; D uncertain. The CDR3 covers 13 residues. The germline CDR1 and CDR2 sequences are MNHEY and SVGEGT. V shed 2 bases and J shed 4 bases, with 8 bases lying between them.

The rearrangement uses TRBV7-2 and TRBJ1-2; no reliable D call. The CDR3 consists of 13 residues. The ends were cut back, 5 bases at V and 8 bases at J, with 15 bases in the middle. CDR1 is SGHTA and CDR2 is FQGNSA in the germline V gene. The CDR3 is CASSPKSGGGYTF. As DNA, the CDR3 is TGTGCCAGCAGCCCAAAGAGCGGCGGGGGCTACACCTTC.

The gene calls are TRBV6-6 and TRBJ1-2; 7 bases line up with TRBD1. Germline lookup yields CDR1 MNHNY and CDR2 SVGAGI (reference sequence). V was clipped by 6 bases and J by 5 bases; unmatched bases: 12. CDR3 length: 15 residues. The CDR3 sequence is CASRNGWDSTYGYTF. CDR3 nucleotide sequence: TGTGCCAGCAGAAACGGTTGGGACAGTACTTATGGCTACACCTTC.

CDR3: CASSRGQGRNQPQHF. In DNA form, the CDR3 reads TGTGCCAGCAGCCGGGGACAGGGGCGAAATCAGCCCCAGCATTTT. V usage is TRBV11-2 and J usage is TRBJ1-5, with 10 bases fitting TRBD1. CDR1 and CDR2 (germline): SGHAT, FQNNGV. The CDR3 sequence is 15 residues long. Trimming removed 5 bases from V and 4 bases from J; junction bases left unmatched: 5.

The chain combines TRBV14 with TRBJ1-4; D not certain. V lost 5 bases to trimming and J lost 4 bases, with 8 bases between them. From germline, CDR1 is SGHDN and CDR2 FVKESK. This CDR3 is 13 amino acids long. The CDR3 DNA reads as TGTGCCAGCAGCGAGGGCTTTAATGAAAAACTGTTTTTT. It codes for CASSEGFNEKLFF.

The chain is built from TRBV3-1 (or the pseudogene TRBV3-2) and TRBJ2-1; a weak D match, TRBD1 (6 bases). The germline gives CDR1 LGHDT, CDR2 YNNKEL (reference sequence). The CDR3 length is 15 residues. The V end lost 1 base, the J end lost 9 bases, and 16 bases lay between the germline ends. For the CDR3, the DNA is TGTGCCAGCAGCCAAGCAGATACCAGGGGTGCTGAGCAGTTCTTC. It is translated as CASSQADTRGAEQFF.

This chain connects TRBV7-2 to TRBJ2-3, with 8 bases lining up with TRBD2. The length of the CDR3 is 16 residues. CDR1 and CDR2 (germline): SGHTA, FQGNSA. V gave up 6 bases and J gave up 4 bases; unmatched junction bases: 12. CDR3 protein: CASSLISTSGPDTQYF. DNA of the CDR3: TGTGCCAGCAGTCTAATATCAACTAGCGGTCCAGATACGCAGTATTTT.

V is TRBV7-9 and J is TRBJ2-1; 8 bases agree with TRBD2. CDR3 length: 15 amino acids. Trimming removed 6 bases from V and 5 bases from J; junction bases left unmatched: 9. Germline CDR1 reads SEHNR; CDR2 reads FQNEAQ (reference sequence). CDR3: CASRGSGDLNNEQFF. DNA for the CDR3: TGTGCCAGCAGAGGTAGCGGGGATCTCAACAATGAGCAGTTCTTC.